The present T cell receptor beta chain was sequenced within a study of blood T cell repertoires in COVID-19. About the study: Material from acute and convalescent COVID-19 was sourced from the United States, Italy and Spain. T cells, B-cell-depleted T cells, or PBMCs provided the cDNA or gDNA that served as material.

The age range of participants was 18 to 89 years, with residence in about two dozen US areas. The CDR3 has 14 amino acids. V was shortened by 1 base and J by 9 bases, with 13 bases between the two germline ends. The germline V gene encodes CDR1 SGHDN and CDR2 FVKESK. Per the original data handling: Nucleated cell counts were estimated from reference gene primer amplification. Some clones are missing from TCRdb's copy, which holds only in-frame ones; the method was immunoSEQ multiplex PCR. V and J calls and clone size follow that table, whereas D and trimming were derived from the DNA. Of about 200,000 clones in the sample, approximately 86% were seen once.

The clonotype originates from a middle-aged woman with acute COVID-19. Source material: PBMCs or T cells enriched from blood (not recorded which). The V gene is TRBV14, the J gene TRBJ2-1, with TRBD2 as a possible D gene (6 bases). CDR3 in amino acids: CASSQVSGVIEQFF. As DNA, the CDR3 is TGTGCCAGCAGCCAAGTTTCGGGGGTTATTGAGCAGTTCTTC.